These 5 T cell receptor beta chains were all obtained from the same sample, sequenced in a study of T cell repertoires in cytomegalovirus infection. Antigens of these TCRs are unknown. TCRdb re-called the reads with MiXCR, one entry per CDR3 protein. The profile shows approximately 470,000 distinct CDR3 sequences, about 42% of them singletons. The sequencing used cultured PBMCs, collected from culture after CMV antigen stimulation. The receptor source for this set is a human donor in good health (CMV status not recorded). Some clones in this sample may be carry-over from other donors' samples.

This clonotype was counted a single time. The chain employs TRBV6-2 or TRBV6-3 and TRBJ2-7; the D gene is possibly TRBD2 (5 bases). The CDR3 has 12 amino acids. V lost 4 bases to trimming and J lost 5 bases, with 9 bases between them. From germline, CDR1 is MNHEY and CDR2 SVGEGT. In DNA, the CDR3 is TGTGCCAGCAGTTCGCGGGCCAACGAGCAGTACTTC. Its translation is CASSSRANEQYF.

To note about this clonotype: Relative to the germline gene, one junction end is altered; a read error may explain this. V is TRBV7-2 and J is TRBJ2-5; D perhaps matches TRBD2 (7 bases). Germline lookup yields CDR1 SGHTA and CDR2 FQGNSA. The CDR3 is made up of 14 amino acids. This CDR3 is CASSFGGAGETPYF. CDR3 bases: TGTGCCAGCAGCTTTGGGGGGGCCGGGGAGACCCCGTACTTC.

This CDR3 reads CASSLETGQQFF. The CDR3 DNA follows: TGTGCCAGCAGCTTAGAAACGGGACAGCAGTTCTTC. The chain uses TRBV7-2 and TRBJ2-1; either TRBD1 or TRBD2 may fit D (5 bases each). CDR1 and CDR2 from the germline V gene are SGHTA and FQGNSA. V gave up 1 base and J gave up 11 bases, with 9 bases separating them. CDR3 length: 12 amino acids.

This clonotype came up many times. The CDR3 region has the DNA TGTGCCAGCAGTTTAAATACAGGGCGAGCCTACAATGAGCAGTTCTTC. This translates into CASSLNTGRAYNEQFF. V gene TRBV12-3 or TRBV12-4 combines with J gene TRBJ2-1; TRBD1 is a possible D gene (6 bases). V was pared by 2 bases and J by 2 bases, with 13 bases between. The CDR3 runs to 16 residues.

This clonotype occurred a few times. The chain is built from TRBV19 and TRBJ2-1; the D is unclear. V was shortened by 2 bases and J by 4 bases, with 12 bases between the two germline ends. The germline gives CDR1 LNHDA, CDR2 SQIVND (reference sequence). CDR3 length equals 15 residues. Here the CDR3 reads CASSIKPMGYNEQFF. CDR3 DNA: TGTGCCAGTAGTATAAAGCCTATGGGATACAATGAGCAGTTCTTC.